These T cell receptor beta chains were read from a single sample in a study of cytomegalovirus exposure and HLA in healthy donors. Data came from immunoSEQ multiplex PCR; TCRdb stores just in-frame clones and leaves some out. This table lists about 160,000 clones. Input material: PBMCs. The receptors derive from a man in his thirties or forties in good health and CMV-seronegative. Both conserved end residues are part of each CDR3. Fields, in order: J gene, V gene, CDR3 protein.

>TRBJ1-2|TRBV5-4
CASSLVYGYTF
>TRBJ1-4|TRBV4-1
CASKNTATNEKLFF
>TRBJ1-1|TRBV4-3
CASSLKTGGFTEAFF
>TRBJ2-1|TRBV7-9
CASRRLAGDNEQFF
>TRBJ1-1|TRBV5-6
CASSPDRGWAEAFF
>TRBJ2-5|TRBV4-1
CASSRGPVQETQYF
>TRBJ2-2|TRBV19
CASSIRGQGTTGELFF
>TRBJ2-1|TRBV9
CASTASAGANEQFF
>TRBJ1-2|TRBV18
CASSSDRNYGYTF
>TRBJ2-2|TRBV11-2
CASSLEGTSVTGELFF
>TRBJ2-5|TRBV6-1
CASTRNWTGKETQYF